This is a list of T cell receptor beta chains from one sample in a study of control samples from healthy donors and cancer patients. Some clones are missing from TCRdb's copy, which holds only in-frame ones; the method was immunoSEQ multiplex PCR. Of about 110,000 clones listed, just under 85% are singletons. Sequencing was done on a sample of blood. Receptors were obtained from a man younger than 30 in good health. Both conserved end residues are part of each CDR3. Each record gives: D gene, clone size, J gene, V gene, CDR3 DNA, CDR3 protein. D genes are given only for firm matches. Some rows mark clone size as missing; the rest say once, few, many or name a class of expanded clone.

d_gene: -; abundance: -; j_gene: TRBJ2-3; v_gene: TRBV6-5; CDR3nt: TGTGCCAGCAGTTACGCGGGGAGAAGCACAGATACGCAGTATTTT; CDR3aa: CASSYAGRSTDTQYF
d_gene: -; abundance: -; j_gene: TRBJ2-1; v_gene: TRBV4-3; CDR3nt: TGCGCCAGCAGCCTAGAGACATACGGGTACAATGAGCAGTTCTTC; CDR3aa: CASSLETYGYNEQFF
d_gene: -; abundance: -; j_gene: TRBJ1-5; v_gene: TRBV28; CDR3nt: TGTGCCAGCAGTTTAGGGTACCCTAGCAATCAGCCCCAGCATTTT; CDR3aa: CASSLGYPSNQPQHF
d_gene: -; abundance: -; j_gene: TRBJ2-2; v_gene: TRBV18; CDR3nt: TGTGCCAGCTCACCCCAGTGGTCCACCGGGGAGCTGTTTTTT; CDR3aa: CASSPQWSTGELFF
d_gene: -; abundance: once; j_gene: TRBJ1-2; v_gene: TRBV15; CDR3nt: TGTGCCACCAGCAGCAGACGGCAGGGCTGGAACTATGGCTACACCTTC; CDR3aa: CATSSRRQGWNYGYTF
d_gene: -; abundance: -; j_gene: TRBJ1-6; v_gene: TRBV4-1; CDR3nt: TGCGCCAGCAGCCACCAAACAGGGAATAATTCACCCCTCCACTTT; CDR3aa: CASSHQTGNNSPLHF
d_gene: -; abundance: -; j_gene: TRBJ1-1; v_gene: TRBV25-1; CDR3nt: TGTGCCAGCAGTGACCGGCAGGGCACTGAAGCTTTCTTT; CDR3aa: CASSDRQGTEAFF
d_gene: TRBD2; abundance: -; j_gene: TRBJ2-5; v_gene: TRBV25-1; CDR3nt: TGTGCCAGCAGTGGGTCTCCTAGCGGGGTAAGGGAAGAGGAGACCCAGTACTTC; CDR3aa: CASSGSPSGVREEETQYF
d_gene: -; abundance: few; j_gene: TRBJ1-1; v_gene: TRBV3-1/TRBV3-2; CDR3nt: TGTGCCAGCAGCCGCCGCCAGGGCTTTACCTACACTGAAGCTTTCTTT; CDR3aa: CASSRRQGFTYTEAFF
d_gene: -; abundance: -; j_gene: TRBJ2-7; v_gene: TRBV27; CDR3nt: TGTGCCAGCAGTTTCTCGGCCGGCTACGAGCAGTACTTC; CDR3aa: CASSFSAGYEQYF
d_gene: -; abundance: few; j_gene: TRBJ1-2; v_gene: TRBV6-1; CDR3nt: TGTGCCAGCAGTGAAGTGGGGACCCCATTCTATGGCTACACCTTC; CDR3aa: CASSEVGTPFYGYTF
d_gene: TRBD2; abundance: -; j_gene: TRBJ2-2; v_gene: TRBV10-3; CDR3nt: TGTGCCATTCGGACTAGCGGGGGGTCCGGGGAGCTGTTTTTT; CDR3aa: CAIRTSGGSGELFF
d_gene: TRBD1; abundance: -; j_gene: TRBJ2-2; v_gene: TRBV10-3; CDR3nt: TGTGCCATCAGTGCACTAGACAGGGGGCGCGGCGGGGAGCTGTTTTTT; CDR3aa: CAISALDRGRGGELFF
d_gene: -; abundance: -; j_gene: TRBJ1-2; v_gene: TRBV3-1/TRBV3-2; CDR3nt: TGTGCCAGCAGCCGAGACAGCGGGGCCCGGGGCTACACCTTC; CDR3aa: CASSRDSGARGYTF